Sequencing of this T cell receptor (beta chain) was carried out in a study of blood T cells in healthy people across ages. Study as a whole: Per every two T cells, about one barcoded beta molecule was captured by template switching. Study findings and constraints: Estimates of total diversity, which came from one million sequenced T cells, were considered to be underestimates.

Details on this clonotype: Its antigen is unidentified.

A second PCR of roughly 6 to 12 cycles used a sample-barcoded 5' primer and a J-beta primer mix. With 12 random nucleotides, a template-switch adaptor tagged each individual cDNA molecule. TCRdb passed the 5' RACE reads through MiXCR, listing each CDR3 protein once. Found here are over 1,500,000 distinct CDR3 sequences, roughly two fifths of them singletons; the top ten hold 23%. Isolation of PBMCs gave at least 6 million cells per sample. With 4 bases removed from V and 8 bases from J, the gap between germline ends came to 11 bases. This CDR3 comprises 12 residues. CDR1 and CDR2 (germline): MGHRA, YSYEKL.

The TCR originated in a human donor in good health. The chain combines TRBV4-1 with TRBJ1-2; D is unresolved. Sequences were obtained from blood. CDR3: CASSPGAEGYTF. CDR3 nucleotides: TGCGCCAGCAGCCCTGGCGCTGAGGGCTACACCTTC.